This TCR beta chain appears in the sequencing data of a study of T cell changes during pregnancy in multiple sclerosis. Germline assignment: CDR1 MDHEN and CDR2 SYDVKM. The CDR3 sequence is 11 residues long. Trimming took off 4 bases at V and 2 bases at J, with 3 bases between the two ends. Measured with immunoSEQ multiplex PCR; TCRdb has only the in-frame clones, and not every one. This table has over 35,000 clones, around nine tenths appearing once. The sequencing here drew on CD4+ T cells from peripheral blood mononuclear cells, taken after pregnancy. The chain carries TRBV28 and TRBJ2-7; D is unclear. The receptor was isolated from a female donor with multiple sclerosis, enrolled in a pregnancy study. CDR3 coding DNA: TGTGCCAGCAGTTCTCCCTACGAGCAGTACTTC. Translating gives CASSSPYEQYF.